This T cell receptor (beta chain) was found in a study of blood T cell repertoires in COVID-19. Study-wide context: Donors in the United States, Italy and Spain gave samples during acute or convalescent COVID-19.

Patients from Seattle were sampled longitudinally, starting during active infection. Per the study methods: Reference gene primer amplification gave estimated nucleated cell counts. Sequencing used immunoSEQ multiplex PCR; TCRdb keeps in-frame clones, though not all of them. V and J calls and clone size are copied from that table; D and trimming were computed from the DNA. Of 250,000 to 350,000 clones listed, 90% were seen once; the top ten hold 2.9%. This CDR3 has 13 residues. Trimming removed 4 bases at V and 8 bases at J, with 14 bases between. CDR1 and CDR2 from the germline V gene are LNHNV and YYDKDF (reference sequence).

The sequenced material came from peripheral blood. The TCR originated in a woman aged 25 to 39 with COVID-19, enrolled during active disease. The J gene is TRBJ1-2, the V gene TRBV15; D gene ambiguous. For the CDR3, the DNA is TGTGCCACCAGCACTAGCGCCCCCGGAGGCTACACCTTC. Translated: CATSTSAPGGYTF.